One TCR beta chain is described in this entry. Patients in Seattle were enrolled during active infection, then followed longitudinally. This sample is drawn from a study of blood T cell repertoires in COVID-19. V lost 9 bases and J lost 4, with 20 bases in between. Germline CDR1 and CDR2: KGHDR and SFDVKD. The CDR3 runs 15 residues. Study processing details: Amplifying reference gene primers gave estimates of nucleated cell counts. Clones were sequenced by immunoSEQ multiplex PCR, and TCRdb holds only the in-frame ones, with some missing. V, J and clone size are taken as reported in that table, and D and trimming were inferred from the DNA itself. Found here are 400,000 to 450,000 clones, 88% of them singletons; the top ten hold about 12%.

The chain joins TRBV24-1 to TRBJ1-1; D unclear. Sample: peripheral blood. This TCR was sampled from a woman between 50 and 59 years old with COVID-19, enrolled during active disease. This CDR3 is CATPHGVQTPTEAFF. DNA of the CDR3: TGTGCCACCCCCCACGGGGTCCAGACCCCCACTGAAGCTTTCTTT.